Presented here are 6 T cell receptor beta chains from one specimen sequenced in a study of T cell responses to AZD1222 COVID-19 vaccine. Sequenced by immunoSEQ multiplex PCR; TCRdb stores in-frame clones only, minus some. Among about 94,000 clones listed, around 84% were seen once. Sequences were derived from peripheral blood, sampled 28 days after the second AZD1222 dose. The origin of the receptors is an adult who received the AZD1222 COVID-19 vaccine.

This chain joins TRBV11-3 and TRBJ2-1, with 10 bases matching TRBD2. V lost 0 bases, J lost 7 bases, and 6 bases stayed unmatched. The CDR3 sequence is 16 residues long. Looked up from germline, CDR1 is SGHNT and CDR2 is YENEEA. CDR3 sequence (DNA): TGTGCCAGCAGCTTAGAAAGCGGGAGGGCCTGGAATGAGCAGTTCTTC. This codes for CASSLESGRAWNEQFF.

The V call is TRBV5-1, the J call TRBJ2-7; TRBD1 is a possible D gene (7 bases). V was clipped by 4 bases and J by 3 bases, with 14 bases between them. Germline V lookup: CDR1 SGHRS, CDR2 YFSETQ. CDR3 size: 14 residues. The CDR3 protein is CASSLRQGGYEQYF. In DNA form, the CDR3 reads TGCGCCAGCAGCCTTAGACAGGGAGGCTACGAGCAGTACTTC.

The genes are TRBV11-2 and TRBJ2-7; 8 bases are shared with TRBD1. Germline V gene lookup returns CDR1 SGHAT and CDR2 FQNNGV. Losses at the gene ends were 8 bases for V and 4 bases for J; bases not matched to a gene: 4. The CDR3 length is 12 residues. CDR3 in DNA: TGTGCCAGCGGGACAGGCGCATACGAGCAGTACTTC. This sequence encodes CASGTGAYEQYF.

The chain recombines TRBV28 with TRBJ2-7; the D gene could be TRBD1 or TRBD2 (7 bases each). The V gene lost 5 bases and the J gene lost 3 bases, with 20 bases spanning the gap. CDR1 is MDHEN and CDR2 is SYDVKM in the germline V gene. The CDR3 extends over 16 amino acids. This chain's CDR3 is CASSPRRGGGGYEQYF. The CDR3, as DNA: TGTGCCAGCAGTCCCCGAAGGGGAGGGGGCGGCTACGAGCAGTACTTC.

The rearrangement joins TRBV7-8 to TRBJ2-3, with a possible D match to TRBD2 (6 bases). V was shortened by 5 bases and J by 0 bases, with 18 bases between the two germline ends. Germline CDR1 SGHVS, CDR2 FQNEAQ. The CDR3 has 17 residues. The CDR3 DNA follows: TGTGCCAGCAGCCCGACGCCCGGGACTGGCAGCACAGATACGCAGTATTTT. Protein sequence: CASSPTPGTGSTDTQYF.

CDR3 protein: CASSLDQGTEAFF. CDR3 in DNA: TGTGCCAGCAGCCTCGACCAGGGCACTGAAGCTTTCTTT. The rearrangement uses TRBV5-4 and TRBJ1-1; maybe TRBD1 (5 bases). The CDR3 covers 13 residues. V was clipped by 4 bases and J by 4 bases, with 11 bases between them. The germline V gene has CDR1 SGHNT and CDR2 YYREEE (reference sequence).